Below are 27 T cell receptor beta chains sequenced from a single sample in a study of monozygotic twins with inflammatory bowel disease. TCRdb processed the 5' RACE reads again and assigns one entry to each CDR3 protein, with no DNA. This sample contains around 410,000 distinct CDR3 sequences. The material sequenced was blood. The receptor source for this set is a human donor with ulcerative colitis or Crohn's disease, or a healthy co-twin of an affected twin (not recorded which).

This chain links TRBV9 with TRBJ2-7; TCRdb calls TRBD2, which cannot be checked without DNA. Germline values: CDR1 SGDLS, CDR2 YYNGEE. The CDR3 is made up of 15 amino acids. CDR3 amino acids: CASSLGSSGDYEQYF.

The chain is built from TRBV27 and TRBJ2-1; no DNA is available, so the TRBD1 call from TCRdb remains unchecked. Germline V CDR1 and CDR2: MNHEY, SMNVEV (reference sequence). This CDR3 comprises 19 residues. This chain's CDR3 is CASSLYGGLSGVPYNEQFF.

V and J are TRBV29-1 and TRBJ2-5; there is no DNA to check the TCRdb D call of TRBD1. Per the germline V gene, CDR1 is SQVTM and CDR2 is ANQGSEA. The CDR3 is made up of 14 amino acids. The CDR3 region is CSVVPGGKKETQYF. Full variable domain (rest looked up from reference TRBV29-1 and TRBJ2-5): SAVISQKPSRDICQRGTSLTIQCQVDSQVTMMFWYRQQPGQSLTLIATANQGSEATYESGFVIDKFPISRPNLTFSTLTVSNMSPEDSSIYLCSVVPGGKKETQYFGPGTRLLVL.

The rearrangement uses TRBV20-1 and TRBJ1-3; TCRdb outputs TRBD1, but without DNA this stays unchecked. Looked up from germline, CDR1 is DFQATT and CDR2 is SNEGSKA (reference sequence). The CDR3 contains 16 residues. CDR3 protein: CSAQRGVGEAGNTIYF.

The genes are TRBV10-2 and TRBJ1-3; TCRdb's assignment of TRBD1 cannot be checked, as there is no DNA. Looked up from germline, CDR1 is WSHSY and CDR2 is SAAADI. The CDR3 has 15 amino acids. CDR3 protein: CASSDPGFSGNTIYF.

The chain has TRBV3-1 and TRBJ2-3; TCRdb selects TRBD1, and the lack of DNA leaves this call unchecked. The CDR3 spans 13 residues. Germline loops: CDR1 LGHDT, CDR2 YNNKEL (reference sequence). CDR3 in amino acids: CASTRGGPDTQYF.

The V call is TRBV5-1, the J call TRBJ2-5; TCRdb lists TRBD2, though no DNA is available to test this call. Germline V gives CDR1 SGHRS, CDR2 YFSETQ. CDR3 size: 17 residues. CDR3 loop: CASSPGWRGGPQETQYF.

The rearrangement uses TRBV5-1 and TRBJ2-7. This CDR3 is built from 14 residues. From germline, CDR1 is SGHRS and CDR2 YFSETQ. This CDR3 is CASSFSGDSYEQYF.

The chain uses TRBV5-1 and TRBJ2-3. The germline CDR1 and CDR2 sequences are SGHRS and YFSETQ. The CDR3 runs to 15 residues. This CDR3 reads CASSLGGHITDTQYF.

The J gene is TRBJ2-3, the V gene TRBV5-1; there is no DNA to check the TCRdb D call of TRBD1. This CDR3 is 15 amino acids long. The germline V gene has CDR1 SGHRS and CDR2 YFSETQ. The CDR3 reads CASSRPGGGTDTQYF.

The chain links TRBV5-1 to TRBJ1-1; there is no DNA to check the TCRdb D call of TRBD1. The CDR3 is 14 residues long. Germline V gene data show CDR1 as SGHRS and CDR2 as YFSETQ. CDR3 loop: CASSFDEGRAEAFF.

The CDR3 sequence: CASSLQGMGPDTQYF. The chain combines TRBV5-1 with TRBJ2-3. Germline values: CDR1 SGHRS, CDR2 YFSETQ. The CDR3 extends over 15 amino acids.

The rearrangement joins TRBV29-1 to TRBJ1-1. The germline V gene has CDR1 SQVTM and CDR2 ANQGSEA. CDR3 size: 13 residues. The CDR3 spells CSVEYSLNTEAFF.

The chain joins TRBV3-1 to TRBJ2-2; TCRdb's D call of TRBD2 is untestable without DNA. From germline, CDR1 is LGHDT and CDR2 YNNKEL (reference sequence). The CDR3 is 14 residues long. The CDR3 protein is CASSQDLAGWELFF.

This chain connects TRBV6-2 or TRBV6-3 to TRBJ2-7; TCRdb selects TRBD1, and the lack of DNA leaves this call unchecked. CDR1 and CDR2 (germline): MNHEY, SVGEGT. The CDR3 is 14 residues long. This chain's CDR3 is CASSVGQVKYEQYF.

CDR3 in amino acids: CASSPTGEYIQYF. The chain couples TRBV12-3 or TRBV12-4 to TRBJ2-4; with no DNA, the TCRdb D assignment of TRBD1 cannot be verified. The CDR3 runs 13 residues.

V is TRBV12-3 or TRBV12-4 and J is TRBJ1-2; TCRdb returns TRBD1, unconfirmable since there is no DNA. This CDR3 comprises 15 residues. Here the CDR3 reads CASSGDREPNYGYTF.

The chain uses TRBV27 and TRBJ2-2; TCRdb reports TRBD2, a call that lacks DNA to check it against. Germline V gene lookup returns CDR1 MNHEY and CDR2 SMNVEV (reference sequence). This CDR3 comprises 18 residues. This CDR3 is CASRLFPGGTLNTGELFF.

V usage is TRBV5-1 and J usage is TRBJ2-7; as DNA is missing, the TRBD1 call by TCRdb cannot be tested. CDR3 length: 15 residues. Germline V gives CDR1 SGHRS, CDR2 YFSETQ. CDR3: CASRPPGQEAYEQYF.

This CDR3 is CSVLTSGSYNEQFF. The rearrangement links TRBV29-1 to TRBJ2-1; TCRdb's assignment of TRBD2 cannot be checked, as there is no DNA. The CDR3 consists of 14 residues. Germline V gene sequence: CDR1 SQVTM, CDR2 ANQGSEA.

This chain connects TRBV6-5 to TRBJ1-2; the D call from TCRdb, TRBD1, cannot be confirmed without DNA. The CDR3 extends over 14 amino acids. Germline CDR1 is MNHEY and CDR2 is SVGAGI. CDR3: CASSYKGPHYGYTF.

The chain combines TRBV5-1 with TRBJ2-1; TCRdb's D gene call, TRBD2, goes unchecked for lack of DNA. Germline V gene sequence: CDR1 SGHRS, CDR2 YFSETQ. This CDR3 comprises 15 residues. The chain's CDR3 is CASSLGGGFYNEQFF.

This rearrangement joins TRBV5-5 to TRBJ1-1. The CDR3 contains 14 residues. Germline-derived CDR1 and CDR2 are SGHKS and YYEKEE (reference sequence). CDR3 residues: CASSWGRKNTEAFF.

The J gene is TRBJ1-1, the V gene TRBV5-1. Germline lookup yields CDR1 SGHRS and CDR2 YFSETQ. This CDR3 comprises 13 residues. This chain's CDR3 is CASSLVPSIEAFF.

The chain employs TRBV7-2 and TRBJ1-1; checking the TCRdb D call of TRBD1 is not possible without DNA. The CDR3 consists of 16 residues. Germline V CDR1 and CDR2: SGHTA, FQGNSA. The CDR3 sequence is CASSPRGPVGDTEAFF.

This CDR3 reads CASGGGATNEKLFF. The chain combines TRBV28 with TRBJ1-4. The CDR3 has 14 residues. Germline V lookup: CDR1 MDHEN, CDR2 SYDVKM. The full variable domain, completed using reference TRBV28 and TRBJ1-4, is DVKVTQSSRYLVKRTGEKVFLECVQDMDHENMFWYRQDPGLGLRLIYFSYDVKMKEKGDIPEGYSVSREKKERFSLILESASTNQTSMYLCASGGGATNEKLFFGSGTQLSVL.

The chain combines TRBV7-2 with TRBJ2-3; TCRdb picks TRBD1, but there is no DNA to check that call. Germline CDR1 SGHTA, CDR2 FQGNSA. CDR3 size: 15 residues. CDR3 in amino acids: CASSLSGQGTDTQYF.